Below are 19 T cell receptor beta chains sequenced from a single sample in a study of blood T cell repertoires in COVID-19. Sequenced by immunoSEQ multiplex PCR; TCRdb stores in-frame clones only, minus some. The sample lists 85,000 to 130,000 clones, approximately 80% seen once, with more than 5% in the top ten. The material sequenced was peripheral blood. These receptors came from an elderly man with COVID-19, enrolled during active disease.

This chain links TRBV4-3 with TRBJ2-3; 8 positions match TRBD1. The CDR3 runs to 17 residues. Losses at the gene ends were 0 bases for V and 4 bases for J; bases not matched to a gene: 9. The germline V gene encodes CDR1 LGHNA and CDR2 YSLEER. CDR3 region: CASSQDLRTGFSDTQYF. The CDR3 nucleotides are TGCGCCAGCAGCCAAGATCTAAGGACAGGGTTCTCAGATACGCAGTATTTT.

V gene TRBV27 combines with J gene TRBJ2-7; TRBD2 agrees at 11 bases. Germline CDR1 reads MNHEY; CDR2 reads SMNVEV (reference sequence). With V trimmed by 8 bases and J by 3 bases, 12 bases remained unmatched. The CDR3 runs to 16 residues. CDR3 residues: CASLPEGLAGGYEQYF. CDR3 DNA: TGTGCCAGCCTTCCCGAGGGCCTAGCGGGAGGCTACGAGCAGTACTTC.

The J gene is TRBJ1-2, the V gene TRBV28; the D gene is possibly TRBD1 (6 bases). V was cut by 7 bases and J by 8 bases, with 17 bases left in between. CDR3 length: 13 amino acids. The germline V gene encodes CDR1 MDHEN and CDR2 SYDVKM. CDR3 protein: CASNVRGGWGYTF. CDR3 nucleotides: TGTGCCAGCAATGTAAGGGGGGGCTGGGGCTACACCTTC.

This chain connects TRBV29-1 to TRBJ2-7, with 7 bases lining up with TRBD1. Germline loops: CDR1 SQVTM, CDR2 ANQGSEA. V trimming: 6 bases; J trimming: 3 bases; junction bases outside the gene matches: 11. The CDR3 is made up of 14 amino acids. CDR3 nucleotide sequence: TGCAGCGTCGAATTGTCCCGGGACAGCTACGAGCAGTACTTC. Its protein is CSVELSRDSYEQYF.

The CDR3 spells CASMSGMNTEAFF. The CDR3 nucleotides read TGTGCCAGCATGAGCGGGATGAACACTGAAGCTTTCTTT. The gene calls are TRBV7-9 and TRBJ1-1; D not certain. V was shortened by 7 bases and J by 0 bases, with 9 bases between the two germline ends. Germline values: CDR1 SEHNR, CDR2 FQNEAQ (reference sequence). The CDR3 consists of 13 residues.

This clone was seen more than once but under ten times. V is TRBV18 and J is TRBJ1-2; 11 bases match TRBD1. The CDR3 loop spans 16 amino acids. Germline-derived CDR1 and CDR2 are KGHSH and LQKENI. After removal of 2 bases from V and 2 bases from J, the junction contained 4 bases not matched to a gene. CDR3 sequence: CASSPEGQGGNYGYTF. Written as DNA, the CDR3 is TGTGCCAGCTCACCAGAGGGACAGGGGGGGAACTATGGCTACACCTTC. Variable domain in full (rest from reference TRBV18 and TRBJ1-2): NAGVMQNPRHLVRRRGQEARLRCSPMKGHSHVYWYRQLPEEGLKFMVYLQKENIIDESGMPKERFSAEFPKEGPSILRIQQVVRGDSAAYFCASSPEGQGGNYGYTFGSGTRLTVV.

The V gene is TRBV6-2 or TRBV6-3, the J gene TRBJ1-6; possible D gene TRBD1, 6 bases. The CDR3 length is 14 residues. Germline CDR1 reads MNHEY; CDR2 reads SVGEGT. The V gene lost 2 bases and the J gene lost 6 bases, with 8 bases spanning the gap. The CDR3 DNA sequence: TGTGCCAGCAGTTACGGCAGGGGTAATTCACCCCTCCACTTT. Its protein product is CASSYGRGNSPLHF.

Concerning this clone itself: Mismatch with germline at one junction end may stem from a read error. This chain connects TRBV7-7 to TRBJ2-5, with D possibly matching TRBD1 (6 bases). From germline, CDR1 is SSHAT and CDR2 FNYEAQ (reference sequence). CDR3 length: 15 amino acids. In DNA, the CDR3 is TGTGCTAGCAGCCGAACCGGACAGATCGAAGAGACCCAGTACTTC. It yields the protein CASSRTGQIEETQYF.

This chain uses TRBV5-4 with TRBJ2-1, with 11 bases lining up with TRBD2. The germline V gene has CDR1 SGHNT and CDR2 YYREEE (reference sequence). The CDR3 length is 19 residues. The J segment lost 2 bases and the V segment lost 4 bases, leaving 14 bases of the junction unmatched. The CDR3 here is CASSGRRGVAGGAYNEQFF. CDR3 in DNA: TGTGCCAGCAGCGGCCGCCGAGGGGTAGCGGGAGGGGCCTACAATGAGCAGTTCTTC.

This rearrangement joins TRBV21-1 to TRBJ1-5; TRBD1, the table's D call, lacks a check against the DNA. TRBV21-1 is described as a pseudogene. The CDR3 covers 14 residues. CDR3 sequence (DNA): TGTGCCAGCAGCAATTCGCAGGGTGGGCAGCCCCAGCATTTT. This sequence encodes CASSNSQGGQPQHF.

The rearrangement joins TRBV6-5 to TRBJ1-2; D perhaps matches TRBD1 (5 bases). The CDR3 extends over 16 amino acids. Germline V gene lookup returns CDR1 MNHEY and CDR2 SVGAGI. V dropped 0 bases and J dropped 4 bases, with 15 bases sitting between them. CDR3 loop: CASSYSTGRGGYGYTF. Here the CDR3 DNA reads TGTGCCAGCAGTTACTCGACGGGGCGCGGGGGCTATGGCTACACCTTC.

The chain joins TRBV28 to TRBJ2-7, with 13 bases lining up with TRBD2. This CDR3 is built from 15 residues. From germline, CDR1 is MDHEN and CDR2 SYDVKM. The V gene end was trimmed by 5 bases and the J gene end by 3 bases; junction bases not matched to a gene: 4. CDR3 residues: CASSQGLAGDYEQYF. CDR3 coding DNA: TGTGCCAGCAGTCAAGGACTAGCGGGAGACTACGAGCAGTACTTC.

The table lists this clone with a count of one. One junction end does not reproduce the germline sequence, and a read error may be involved. CDR3 nucleotides: TGTGCCAGCAATTACAGGGGCGACGAGCAGTACTTC. Translated: CASNYRGDEQYF. The rearrangement links TRBV6-5 to TRBJ2-7, with TRBD1 identical over 7 bases. The CDR3 sequence is 12 residues long. CDR1 and CDR2 (germline): MNHEY, SVGAGI.

CDR3 sequence (DNA): TGCGCCAGCAGCTTGGACGGCGGGAGGGCCTCAGATACGCAGTATTTT. It encodes CASSLDGGRASDTQYF. The rearrangement joins TRBV5-1 to TRBJ2-3; TRBD2 matches 9 bases. CDR1 is SGHRS and CDR2 is YFSETQ in the germline V gene. Trimming took 0 bases from V and 4 from J; bases not matched to a gene: 6. This CDR3 contains 16 residues.

This clone was found once. The rearrangement joins TRBV27 to TRBJ2-3, with a weak D call TRBD2 (6 bases). The CDR3 is made up of 13 amino acids. Germline V gene lookup returns CDR1 MNHEY and CDR2 SMNVEV (reference sequence). The V and J ends lost 3 bases and 6 bases respectively, with 10 bases between them. The CDR3 spells CASSLKSGDTQYF. The CDR3 nucleotides read TGTGCCAGCAGTTTGAAAAGCGGGGATACGCAGTATTTT.

The chain links TRBV5-4 to TRBJ2-1; the D gene is possibly TRBD2 (5 bases). Per the germline V gene, CDR1 is SGHNT and CDR2 is YYREEE (reference sequence). Trimming took off 0 bases at V and 7 bases at J, with 20 bases between the two ends. This CDR3 has 17 residues. In DNA form, the CDR3 reads TGTGCCAGCAGCTTGGGTACTGGGAGACTGAAGGTAAATGAGCAGTTCTTC. Its translation: CASSLGTGRLKVNEQFF. Filled out from reference TRBV5-4 and TRBJ2-1, the complete variable domain reads ETGVTQSPTHLIKTRGQQVTLRCSSQSGHNTVSWYQQALGQGPQFIFQYYREEENGRGNFPPRFSGLQFPNYSSELNVNALELDDSALYLCASSLGTGRLKVNEQFFGPGTRLTVL.

The chain links TRBV5-6 to TRBJ2-1, with D hard to call. This CDR3 spans 13 amino acids. Germline V gene lookup returns CDR1 SGHDT and CDR2 YYEEEE. The ends were cut back, 2 bases at V and 9 bases at J, with 12 bases in the middle. CDR3 bases: TGTGCCAGCAGCTTCTCCCGAACGGGTGAGCAGTTCTTC. Encoded protein: CASSFSRTGEQFF.

A few counts support this clone. V and J are TRBV5-4 and TRBJ2-5; 7 bases agree with TRBD1. Germline V gene lookup returns CDR1 SGHNT and CDR2 YYREEE (reference sequence). This CDR3 is 15 amino acids long. V shed 1 base, J shed 2 bases, and the junction held 5 bases outside the gene matches. For the CDR3, the DNA is TGTGCCAGCAGCTTGCAAGGGGGCCGGCAAGAGACCCAGTACTTC. This gives the protein CASSLQGGRQETQYF.

This clone occurred once. The CDR3 is CASSQEGSRRGDEQFF. CDR3 sequence (DNA): TGTGCCAGCAGCCAAGAGGGGTCCCGGAGGGGCGATGAGCAGTTCTTC. V gene TRBV3-1 (or the pseudogene TRBV3-2) combines with J gene TRBJ2-1; possible D gene TRBD2, 6 bases. Germline-derived CDR1 and CDR2 are LGHDT and YNNKEL (reference sequence). CDR3 length: 16 residues. Trimming pared 0 bases from V and 8 bases from J, leaving 17 bases between.